A selection of T cell receptor beta chains follows, all from one sample in a study of blood T cell repertoires in COVID-19. Sequencing used immunoSEQ multiplex PCR; TCRdb keeps in-frame clones, though not all of them. The top ten hold approximately 1.4% of the sample, which has approximately 140,000 clones, around 88% seen once. Source material: peripheral blood. The source is an older woman with acute or convalescent COVID-19. Both conserved end residues are part of each CDR3. Fields, in order: CDR3 DNA, CDR3 protein, V gene, J gene, D gene, clone size. A D gene is named only where the DNA matches it firmly. Size is omitted from some rows. Given values are once, few, many or a class for expanded clones.

cdr3_nt: TGTGCCAGCAGCCCCACTAGCGGGGGGAGCACAGATACGCAGTATTTT
cdr3_aa: CASSPTSGGSTDTQYF
v_call: TRBV13
j_call: TRBJ2-3
d_call: TRBD2
clone_size: once

cdr3_nt: TGTGCCAGCAGTTTGAGATACAGGGGGCATGGTCAGCCCCAGCATTTT
cdr3_aa: CASSLRYRGHGQPQHF
v_call: TRBV27
j_call: TRBJ1-5
d_call: TRBD1
clone_size: NA

cdr3_nt: TGTGCCAGCAGCCAAGTATCTAGCACAGATACGCAGTATTTT
cdr3_aa: CASSQVSSTDTQYF
v_call: TRBV4-2
j_call: TRBJ2-3
d_call: NA
clone_size: NA

cdr3_nt: TGTGCCAGTAGTATGGGAGACAGGGACAACTATTCGGAAAAACTGTTTTTT
cdr3_aa: CASSMGDRDNYSEKLFF
v_call: TRBV19
j_call: TRBJ1-4
d_call: TRBD1
clone_size: NA

cdr3_nt: TGTGCCTGGAGTATGCGGGGGGCCTACGAGCAGTACTTC
cdr3_aa: CAWSMRGAYEQYF
v_call: TRBV30
j_call: TRBJ2-7
d_call: TRBD2
clone_size: NA

cdr3_nt: TGTGCCAGCAAACTCGGGGGACCGGGCAGCGGGGAGCTGTTTTTT
cdr3_aa: CASKLGGPGSGELFF
v_call: TRBV28
j_call: TRBJ2-2
d_call: NA
clone_size: NA

cdr3_nt: TGTGCCAGCAGCTTAGTCGGGGTTGGCGGGGGACCCTACGAGCAGTACTTC
cdr3_aa: CASSLVGVGGGPYEQYF
v_call: TRBV13
j_call: TRBJ2-7
d_call: TRBD2
clone_size: NA

cdr3_nt: TGTGCCAGCAGTTCCACAGGGATAGGAAATTCACCCCTCCACTTT
cdr3_aa: CASSSTGIGNSPLHF
v_call: TRBV6-5
j_call: TRBJ1-6
d_call: NA
clone_size: NA

cdr3_nt: TGCGCCAGCAGTGAGTCCCACACAGGGTACGGCTACACCTTC
cdr3_aa: CASSESHTGYGYTF
v_call: TRBV10-2
j_call: TRBJ1-2
d_call: NA
clone_size: NA

cdr3_nt: TGTGCCAGCAGCCCCGGGAAGACAAGAGATTATGGCTACACCTTC
cdr3_aa: CASSPGKTRDYGYTF
v_call: TRBV4-2
j_call: TRBJ1-2
d_call: NA
clone_size: NA

cdr3_nt: TGTGCCAGTAGTATAGGGACTTCTAATTCACCCCTCCACTTT
cdr3_aa: CASSIGTSNSPLHF
v_call: TRBV19
j_call: TRBJ1-6
d_call: NA
clone_size: NA

cdr3_nt: TGCGCCAGCAGTCAATCAGGAGGGGACAACACCATATATTTT
cdr3_aa: CASSQSGGDNTIYF
v_call: TRBV23-1
j_call: TRBJ1-3
d_call: NA
clone_size: once

cdr3_nt: TGTGCCAGTAGCCCTGACAGGGGGGGAGACTATGGCTACACCTTC
cdr3_aa: CASSPDRGGDYGYTF
v_call: TRBV19
j_call: TRBJ1-2
d_call: TRBD1
clone_size: NA

cdr3_nt: TGTGCCAGCAGCTTAGGGGCGACAACCTCTGGAAACACCATATATTTT
cdr3_aa: CASSLGATTSGNTIYF
v_call: TRBV5-4
j_call: TRBJ1-3
d_call: NA
clone_size: few

cdr3_nt: TGTGCCAGCAGCCAGTCCGGGACTAGCGCCGGGGAGCTGTTTTTT
cdr3_aa: CASSQSGTSAGELFF
v_call: TRBV3-1/TRBV3-2
j_call: TRBJ2-2
d_call: TRBD2
clone_size: NA

cdr3_nt: TGTGCCAGCAGCGTAGGGACAGGGCGCCCAACTGACTATGGCTACACCTTC
cdr3_aa: CASSVGTGRPTDYGYTF
v_call: TRBV9
j_call: TRBJ1-2
d_call: TRBD1
clone_size: NA

cdr3_nt: TGTGCCAGCAGCATAACTCCGGGACAGAGGGCGTATGGCTACACCTTC
cdr3_aa: CASSITPGQRAYGYTF
v_call: TRBV5-4
j_call: TRBJ1-2
d_call: TRBD1
clone_size: NA

cdr3_nt: TGTGCCAGCAGCCAAGATCTAGGAAACACCATATATTTT
cdr3_aa: CASSQDLGNTIYF
v_call: TRBV4-2
j_call: TRBJ1-3
d_call: NA
clone_size: NA

cdr3_nt: TGTGCCAGCAGCCGGGGGCCTGCGGGGGGTGGCACCGGGGAGCTATTTTTT
cdr3_aa: CASSRGPAGGGTGELFF
v_call: TRBV3-1/TRBV3-2
j_call: TRBJ2-2
d_call: TRBD2
clone_size: NA

cdr3_nt: TGTGCCAGCAGAGCCCCCGGGACAGGGGGGCCGAACACTGAAGCTTTCTTT
cdr3_aa: CASRAPGTGGPNTEAFF
v_call: TRBV28
j_call: TRBJ1-1
d_call: TRBD1
clone_size: NA

cdr3_nt: TGCGCCAGCAGCCTCACAGGGGGCATAGATGAAAAACTGTTTTTT
cdr3_aa: CASSLTGGIDEKLFF
v_call: TRBV5-1
j_call: TRBJ1-4
d_call: TRBD1
clone_size: NA

cdr3_nt: TGTGCCAGCAGCCCTCGTCTAACGGACAGAAATCAGCCCCAGCATTTT
cdr3_aa: CASSPRLTDRNQPQHF
v_call: TRBV21-1
j_call: TRBJ1-5
d_call: NA
clone_size: NA

cdr3_nt: TGCAGCGTTGTAGCCCAGGGGGCGGGAAAACTGTTTTTT
cdr3_aa: CSVVAQGAGKLFF
v_call: TRBV29-1
j_call: TRBJ1-4
d_call: TRBD1
clone_size: NA

cdr3_nt: TGTGCCAGCAGCTTATACCCAGGGTCTGGAAACACCATATATTTT
cdr3_aa: CASSLYPGSGNTIYF
v_call: TRBV7-3
j_call: TRBJ1-3
d_call: NA
clone_size: NA

cdr3_nt: TGCGCCAGCAGCCCCGGACAGTCCTCTGGGTATGGCTACACCTTC
cdr3_aa: CASSPGQSSGYGYTF
v_call: TRBV4-3
j_call: TRBJ1-2
d_call: NA
clone_size: few

cdr3_nt: TGTGCCAGCAGCTCGGGCACAGATACGCAGTATTTT
cdr3_aa: CASSSGTDTQYF
v_call: TRBV5-5
j_call: TRBJ2-3
d_call: NA
clone_size: NA

cdr3_nt: TGCGCCAGCAGCCGCCACCACTACAGCGGGGGGTCCTTAAAGGAGAGAGATACGCAGTATTTT
cdr3_aa: CASSRHHYSGGSLKERDTQYF
v_call: TRBV4-1
j_call: TRBJ2-3
d_call: TRBD2
clone_size: NA